This TCR beta chain was profiled in a study of blood T cells in healthy people across ages. The individuals who served as donors were healthy Caucasians living in Russia, aged roughly 6 to 90. The extraction recovered at least 5 micrograms of total RNA per sample. The CDR3 loop spans 14 amino acids. The germline V gene has CDR1 SQVTM and CDR2 ANQGSEA. Through a sample-barcoded 5' primer and a J-beta primer mix, a second PCR was run for about 6 to 11 cycles. In TCRdb, the 5' RACE reads were re-called with MiXCR into one record per CDR3 protein. The table has about 670,000 distinct CDR3 sequences, around 38% seen once; the top ten hold 25% to 30%. This clonotype was recorded once. One end of the junction fails to match germline, which may point to a read error.

The source is an elderly man in good health. The chain employs TRBV29-1 and TRBJ1-1; a possible D gene is TRBD1 (6 bases). The sequencing sample was made of blood. The CDR3 loop is CGVREGGLNTEAFF. DNA for the CDR3: TGCGGCGTTCGGGAGGGGGGGCTAAACACTGAAGCTTTCTTT.